This TCR beta chain came from a study of follicular helper T cells after annual influenza vaccination. Study as a whole: For some subjects, blood spans the 2013-2014, 2014-2015 and 2015-2016 annual vaccinations. General study findings and limits: Day 7 ICOS+CD38+ clones later appeared mostly in ICOS-CD38- cTfh. The much larger non-cTfh compartments may have been undersampled.

Concerning this clone itself: Its target is not known.

This table comes from immunoSEQ multiplex PCR, and its TCRdb copy is limited to in-frame clones, with some not included. The table lists 9,900 or so clones, around 83% of them singletons. The germline gives CDR1 MNHNS, CDR2 SASEGT. The CDR3 is 12 residues long. V was pared by 6 bases and J by 3 bases, with 8 bases between. Described time point: 2014-2015 season, 7 days after vaccination. The V and J genes are TRBV6-1 and TRBJ1-2; D call uncertain. The sequence was collected from an adult who received the influenza vaccine. Sequenced here: CXCR5- memory CD4+ T cells sorted from blood, sampled 7 days after influenza vaccination. CDR3 DNA sequence: TGTGCCAGCAGCCGAACAGACTATGGCTACACCTTC. Its translation is CASSRTDYGYTF.